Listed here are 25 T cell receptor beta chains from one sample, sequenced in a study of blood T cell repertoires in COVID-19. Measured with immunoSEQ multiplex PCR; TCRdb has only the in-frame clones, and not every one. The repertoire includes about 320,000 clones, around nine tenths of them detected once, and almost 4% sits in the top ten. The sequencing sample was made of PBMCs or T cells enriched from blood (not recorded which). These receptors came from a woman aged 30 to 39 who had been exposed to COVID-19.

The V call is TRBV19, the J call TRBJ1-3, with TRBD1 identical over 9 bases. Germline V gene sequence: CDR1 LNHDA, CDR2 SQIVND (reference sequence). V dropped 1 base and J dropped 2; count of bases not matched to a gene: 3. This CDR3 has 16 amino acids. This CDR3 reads CASSIAHRGPGNTIYF. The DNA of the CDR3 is TGTGCCAGTAGTATAGCCCACAGGGGGCCTGGAAACACCATATATTTT.

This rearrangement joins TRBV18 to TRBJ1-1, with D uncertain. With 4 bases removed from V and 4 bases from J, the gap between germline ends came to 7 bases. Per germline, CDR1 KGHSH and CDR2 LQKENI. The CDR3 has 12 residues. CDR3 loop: CASSQQRTEAFF. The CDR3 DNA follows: TGTGCCAGCTCACAACAACGCACTGAAGCTTTCTTT.

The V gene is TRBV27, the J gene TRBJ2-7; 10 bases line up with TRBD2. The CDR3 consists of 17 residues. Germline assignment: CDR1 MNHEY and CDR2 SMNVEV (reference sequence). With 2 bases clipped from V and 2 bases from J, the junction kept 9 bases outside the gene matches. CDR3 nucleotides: TGTGCCAGCAGTTTAATGGCTAGCGGGGGCCTAACCTACGAGCAGTACTTC. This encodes CASSLMASGGLTYEQYF.

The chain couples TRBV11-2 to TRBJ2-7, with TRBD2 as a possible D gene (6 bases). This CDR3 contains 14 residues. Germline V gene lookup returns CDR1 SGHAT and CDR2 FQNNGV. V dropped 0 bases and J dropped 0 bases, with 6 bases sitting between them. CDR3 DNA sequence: TGTGCCAGCAGCTTAGAGGAGGGCTCCTACGAGCAGTACTTC. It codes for CASSLEEGSYEQYF.

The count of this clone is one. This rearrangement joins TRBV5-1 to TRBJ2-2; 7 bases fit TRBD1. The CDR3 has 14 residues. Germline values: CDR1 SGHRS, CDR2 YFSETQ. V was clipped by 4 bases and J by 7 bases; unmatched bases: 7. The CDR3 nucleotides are TGCGCCAGCAGCGCCAGGGGGAAGAACGGGGAGCTGTTTTTT. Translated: CASSARGKNGELFF.

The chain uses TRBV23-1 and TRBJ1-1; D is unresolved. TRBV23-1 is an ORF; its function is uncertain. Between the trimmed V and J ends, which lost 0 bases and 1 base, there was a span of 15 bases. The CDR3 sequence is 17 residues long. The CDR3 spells CASSQSRAGGRNTEAFF. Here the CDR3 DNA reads TGCGCCAGCAGTCAATCGAGGGCAGGCGGCAGGAACACTGAAGCTTTCTTT.

CDR3 DNA sequence: TGTGCCAGCAGCTTGGGCGGGACAGGATACTATGGCTACACCTTC. It specifies CASSLGGTGYYGYTF. The V gene is TRBV5-8, the J gene TRBJ1-2, with 8 nucleotides matching TRBD1. The junction had 4 bases not matched to a gene; V was cut back by 0 bases and J by 3 bases. This CDR3 contains 15 residues. The germline CDR1 and CDR2 sequences are SGHTS and YDEGEE. The complete variable domain, with remaining parts taken from reference TRBV5-8 and TRBJ1-2, reads EAGVTQSPTHLIKTRGQQATLRCSPISGHTSVYWYQQALGLGLQFLLWYDEGEERNRGNFPPRFSGRQFPNYSSELNVNALELEDSALYLCASSLGGTGYYGYTFGSGTRLTVV.

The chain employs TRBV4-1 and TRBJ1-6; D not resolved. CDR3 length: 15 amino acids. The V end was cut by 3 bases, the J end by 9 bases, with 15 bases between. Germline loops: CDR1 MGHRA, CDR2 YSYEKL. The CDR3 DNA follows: TGCGCCAGCAGCCAGTACCATGGTTCGCGTTCACCCCTCCACTTT. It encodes CASSQYHGSRSPLHF.

The CDR3 DNA follows: TGTGCCAGCAGCTTAGGGACAGGGTCGGTGGGCACCGGGGAGCTGTTTTTT. This codes for CASSLGTGSVGTGELFF. The V gene is TRBV7-7, the J gene TRBJ2-2; TRBD1 aligns across 8 bases. Germline V CDR1 and CDR2: SSHAT, FNYEAQ (reference sequence). The junction had 8 bases not matched to a gene; V was cut back by 1 base and J by 4 bases. The length of the CDR3 is 17 residues.

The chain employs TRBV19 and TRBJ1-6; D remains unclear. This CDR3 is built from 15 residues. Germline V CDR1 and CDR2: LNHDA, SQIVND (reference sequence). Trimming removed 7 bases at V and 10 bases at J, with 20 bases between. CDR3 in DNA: TGTGCCAGTACCAGGACTTCCAGACGGGGATCACCCCTCCACTTT. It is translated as CASTRTSRRGSPLHF.

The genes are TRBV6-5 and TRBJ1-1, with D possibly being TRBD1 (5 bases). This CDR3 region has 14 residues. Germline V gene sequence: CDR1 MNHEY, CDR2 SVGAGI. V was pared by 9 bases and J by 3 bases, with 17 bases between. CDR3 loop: CASRLTAGHTEAFF. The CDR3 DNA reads TGTGCCAGTCGGTTGACCGCAGGGCACACTGAAGCTTTCTTT.

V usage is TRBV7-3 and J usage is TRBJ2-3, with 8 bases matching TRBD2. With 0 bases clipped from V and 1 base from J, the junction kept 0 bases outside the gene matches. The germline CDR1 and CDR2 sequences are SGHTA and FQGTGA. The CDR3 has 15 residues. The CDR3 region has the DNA TGTGCCAGCAGCTTAACTAGCGGGGGCACAGATACGCAGTATTTT. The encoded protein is CASSLTSGGTDTQYF.

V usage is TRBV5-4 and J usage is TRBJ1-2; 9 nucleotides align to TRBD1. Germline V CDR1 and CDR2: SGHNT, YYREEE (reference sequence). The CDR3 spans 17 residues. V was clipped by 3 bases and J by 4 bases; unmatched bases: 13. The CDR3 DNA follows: TGTGCCAGCAGCTACGGGGGAGGGACAGGGACCTTCTATGGCTACACCTTC. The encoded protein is CASSYGGGTGTFYGYTF.

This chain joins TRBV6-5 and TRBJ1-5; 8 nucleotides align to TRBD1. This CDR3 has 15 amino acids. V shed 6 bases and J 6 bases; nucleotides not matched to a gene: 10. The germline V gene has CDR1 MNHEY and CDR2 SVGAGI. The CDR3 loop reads CASRTGTGRGQPQHF. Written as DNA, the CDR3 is TGTGCCAGCAGGACCGGGACAGGCCGGGGTCAGCCCCAGCATTTT.

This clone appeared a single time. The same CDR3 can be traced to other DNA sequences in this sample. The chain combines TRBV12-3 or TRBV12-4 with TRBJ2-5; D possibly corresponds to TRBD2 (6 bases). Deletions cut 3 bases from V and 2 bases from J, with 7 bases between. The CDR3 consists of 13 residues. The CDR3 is CASSFRGQETQYF. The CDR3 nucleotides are TGTGCCAGCAGTTTTCGGGGGCAAGAGACCCAGTACTTC.

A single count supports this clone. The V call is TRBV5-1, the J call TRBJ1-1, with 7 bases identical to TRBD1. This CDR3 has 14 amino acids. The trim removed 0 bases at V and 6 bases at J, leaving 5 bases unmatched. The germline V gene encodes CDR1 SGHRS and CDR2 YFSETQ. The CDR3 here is CASSLGDRAAEAFF. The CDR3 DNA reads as TGCGCCAGCAGCTTGGGTGACAGGGCTGCTGAAGCTTTCTTT.

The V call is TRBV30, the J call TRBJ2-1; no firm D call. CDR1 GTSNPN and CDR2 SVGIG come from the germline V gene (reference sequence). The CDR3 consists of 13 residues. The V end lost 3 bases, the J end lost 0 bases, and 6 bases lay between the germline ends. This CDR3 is CAWRRSSYNEQFF. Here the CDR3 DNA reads TGTGCCTGGAGGCGGAGCTCCTACAATGAGCAGTTCTTC.

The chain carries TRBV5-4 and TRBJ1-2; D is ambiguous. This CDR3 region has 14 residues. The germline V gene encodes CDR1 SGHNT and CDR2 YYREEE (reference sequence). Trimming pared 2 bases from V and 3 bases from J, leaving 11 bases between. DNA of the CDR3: TGTGCCAGCAGCTTTTCTGAGGGCTACTATGGCTACACCTTC. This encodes CASSFSEGYYGYTF.

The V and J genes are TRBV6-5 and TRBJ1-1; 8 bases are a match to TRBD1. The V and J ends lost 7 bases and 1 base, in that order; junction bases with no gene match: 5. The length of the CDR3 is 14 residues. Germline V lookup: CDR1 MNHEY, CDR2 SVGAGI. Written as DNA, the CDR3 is TGTGCCAGCAACCCACAGGGGGGGAACACTGAAGCTTTCTTT. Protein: CASNPQGGNTEAFF.

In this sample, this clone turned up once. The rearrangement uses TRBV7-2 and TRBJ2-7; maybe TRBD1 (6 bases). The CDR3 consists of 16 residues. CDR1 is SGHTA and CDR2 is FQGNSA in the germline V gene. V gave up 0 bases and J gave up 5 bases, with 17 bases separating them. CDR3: CASSLAQGTPSHEQYF. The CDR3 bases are TGTGCCAGCAGCTTAGCACAGGGAACCCCTTCCCACGAGCAGTACTTC.

For the CDR3, the DNA is TGCGCCAGCAGCCAAGGGATAGTGCGGGGAGGAGCTTTCTTT. This sequence encodes CASSQGIVRGGAFF. The chain has TRBV4-1 and TRBJ1-1; no reliable D call. The length of the CDR3 is 14 residues. CDR1 is MGHRA and CDR2 is YSYEKL in the germline V gene. V was trimmed by 1 base and J by 10 bases, leaving 16 bases between them.

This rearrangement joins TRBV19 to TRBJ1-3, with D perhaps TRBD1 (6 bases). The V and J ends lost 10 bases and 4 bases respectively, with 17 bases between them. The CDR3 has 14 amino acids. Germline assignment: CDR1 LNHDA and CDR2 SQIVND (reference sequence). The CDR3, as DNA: TGTGCCACAGGGTGGCCGGGGACAGGAAACACCATATATTTT. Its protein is CATGWPGTGNTIYF.

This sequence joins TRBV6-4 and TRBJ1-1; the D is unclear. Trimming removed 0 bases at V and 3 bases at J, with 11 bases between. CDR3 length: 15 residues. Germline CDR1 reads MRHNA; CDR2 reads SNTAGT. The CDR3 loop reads CASSDSGLADTEAFF. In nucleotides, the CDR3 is TGTGCCAGCAGTGACTCCGGTTTGGCGGACACTGAAGCTTTCTTT.

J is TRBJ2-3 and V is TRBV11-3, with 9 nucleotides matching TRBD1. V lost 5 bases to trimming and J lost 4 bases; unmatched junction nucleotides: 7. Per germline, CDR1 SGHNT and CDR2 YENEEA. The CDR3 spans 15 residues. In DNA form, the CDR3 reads TGTGCCAGCAGCCACGGACAGGGGTCGGCAGATACGCAGTATTTT. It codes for CASSHGQGSADTQYF.

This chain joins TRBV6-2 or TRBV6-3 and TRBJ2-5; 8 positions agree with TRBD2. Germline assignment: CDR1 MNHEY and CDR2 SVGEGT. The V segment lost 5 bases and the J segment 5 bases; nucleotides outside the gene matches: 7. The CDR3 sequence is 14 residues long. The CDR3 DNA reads TGTGCCAGCAGTGGGCGGGGGGCATTTGAGACCCAGTACTTC. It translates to CASSGRGAFETQYF.